This TCR beta chain was retrieved from a study of a mutant IDH1 vaccine in newly diagnosed glioma. Study-wide context: The therapy given earlier, which was standard therapy, consisted of radiotherapy, temozolomide, or both, and most of the patients received both.

Repertoires were generated with immunoSEQ multiplex PCR, while TCRdb's copy carries only in-frame clones and drops some. Of fewer than 35,000 clones in the sample, 78% were seen once. Specified time point: week 11, during vaccination. Doses of 300 ug of mutant IDH1 20-mer peptide were given with topical imiquimod. With regard to this clone: The antigen is unknown.

The source of this sequence is a man aged 30 to 45 with glioma. This sample comprised PBMCs, obtained from a glioma patient whose treatment included an IDH1 peptide vaccine.

The CDR3 reads CASSLVGGMAEAFF. The CDR3 bases are TGCGCCAGCAGCTTGGTTGGAGGGATGGCTGAAGCTTTCTTT. The chain couples TRBV5-1 to TRBJ1-1; D is unclear. With 0 bases removed from V and 6 bases from J, the gap between germline ends came to 12 bases. This CDR3 comprises 14 residues. The V gene's germline CDR1 is SGHRS and CDR2 YFSETQ.